This TCR beta chain appears in the sequencing data of a study of vaccination and CD4 T cells after COVID-19 (dated by TCRdb to 2022 to 2024). Regarding the complete study: Every convalescent patient had a positive nasal swab PCR test for SARS-CoV-2, with mild disease in eight to ten patients and severe disease in one. In the convalescent cohort there were six males and four females, among whom were two Hispanic individuals, seven Caucasians, two Asians and one multiracial person. Participants got two doses of the Pfizer-BioNTech BNT162b2 vaccine (n=8) or two doses of the Moderna mRNA-1273 vaccine (n=2). Post-COVID blood samples from convalescent patients were collected a median of approximately 93 days after diagnosis, with a range of roughly 30 to 170 days. Post-vaccine blood samples were collected a median of approximately 68 days after the second vaccine dose, ranging from about 13 to 241 days. For stimulating the cultures, overlapping spike peptide pools were used, derived from SARS-CoV-2 as well as from the common cold coronaviruses HCoV-NL63, HCoV-OC43 and HCoV-229E. Control cultures used a CEFX viral epitope pool as positive control, an HIV-1 Nef peptide pool as negative control, or no peptide. In approximately ten COVID-19 convalescent patients and a handful of infection-naive healthy vaccine recipients, the spike-specific CD4+ TCR repertoire before mRNA vaccination was compared with the repertoire after mRNA vaccination. The study at large found these results: Relatively few convalescent patients were included in the study, and early timepoints after natural infection were not analyzed. The median number of SARS-CoV-2-reactive clonotypes rose from around 20 after infection to roughly 38 after vaccination, but the change was not significant. In convalescent patients, nearly all vaccine-specific clones (304 of 307) were found to be mono-reactive for SARS-CoV-2 spike rather than cross-reactive with common cold coronaviruses. Among the post-vaccine SARS-CoV-2-reactive clones in convalescent patients, a median approximately 90% showed up only after vaccination, which suggests vaccine-specific priming.

The receptor library was made with PCR. DNA from cultured CD4+ T cells underwent TCR sequencing with the Oncomine TCR Beta short-read assay at the Johns Hopkins FTIC core. Genomic DNA was extracted from the cultured CD4+ T cells with the QIAamp micro DNA kit. Oncomine TCR Beta libraries from cultured CD4+ T cells were pooled with unique dual indexes and sequenced on an Illumina iSeq 100. As for the authors' bioinformatics: Non-productive sequences were removed, and CDR3s that did not start with C, did not end with F or W, or were shorter than 7 amino acids were discarded. The MANAFEST web application was used to identify antigen-specific clonotypes by comparing peptide-stimulated wells against reference wells and other culture wells. To be called positive, a clone needed an FDR below 0.05, an odds ratio above 5, and a productive frequency above 0.1% in at least two of three replicate wells. A clonotype counted as cross-reactive if it showed significant expansion both in the SARS-CoV-2 spike wells and in at least one common cold coronavirus spike condition. Similarity between CDR3 sequences was evaluated in R version 3.6.1 using Levenshtein distances (stringdist) and unrooted phylogenetic trees (ape). In-frame beta chains were kept once TCRdb had trimmed the public reads at Q25 with fastp and called clones with MiXCR. Duplicate CDR3 protein sequences are folded into a single record with the most common DNA and genes. TCRdb, rather than the study authors, made the V and J calls. The sample data list approximately 24,000 distinct CDR3 sequences, and 40% to 45% of these were observed just once. About 11% of the sample comes from the top ten.

Concerning this clonotype itself: It has no known antigen specificity. One base away there is no much larger clone; base qualities are not given.

Sample treatment or condition, as interpreted from the label and publication: roughly ten-day PBMC culture with coronavirus spike peptide pools or control peptides (ViraFEST assay). The ViraFEST assay, used in the study, expanded antigen-specific T cells with peptide pools and then identified the expanded clonotypes through TCR sequencing. Positive SARS-CoV-2 PCR tests in the convalescent patients dated from March to December 2020, before Alpha, Beta and Delta variants emerged in the United States. Each well held 2 million to 2.5 million PBMCs cultured with roughly 9.2 ug/ml peptide pools in IMDM containing roughly 5% human AB serum and 9.5 to 10 IU/ml IL-2. On days 3 and 7, half of the culture medium was replaced with fresh IL-2-containing medium. CD4+ T cells were isolated after roughly 9 days of culture through negative selection using the EasySep CD4+ T cell isolation kit. Ficoll-Paque Plus gradient centrifugation was used to isolate PBMCs from whole blood, and the isolated PBMCs were then either used fresh or cryopreserved at -140C. Culture conditions were generally each tested in triplicate wells.

Sequencing used CD4+ T cells from blood, cultured in vitro. The source is a human donor who had recovered from COVID-19.

The sequenced DNA is TGTGCCAGCAGCTTGAGGATGGGGCAGCCCCAGCATTTT. The resulting protein is CASSLRMGQPQHF. The chain was built from TRBV7-2 and TRBJ1-5, with no reliable assignment of the D segment. From cysteine to phenylalanine, the CDR3 is 13 amino acids long. The CDR3 DNA has 39 bases and is translated from base 1. The germline V gene specifies SGHTA as CDR1 and FQGNSA as CDR2. Trimming costs V 3 bases and J 7 bases, and their ends lie 10 bases apart.